This T cell receptor beta chain stems from a study of CXCR3-negative and CXCR3-positive naive CD8 T cells. A remark on this clonotype: The antigen is not known.

The CDR3 has 14 residues. Germline loops: CDR1 SQVTM, CDR2 ANQGSEA. Study-wide results and caveats: Memory CD8+ T cell repertoires were far less diverse than both naive subsets.

Each CD8+ T cell subset was flow-sorted in triplicate. Every sort contained approximately 290,000 cells. CD45RO-CCR7+CD27+CD95- was the phenotype of naive CD8+ T cells. Libraries of TRB cDNA were made by 5' RACE and carried UMIs. TCRdb reprocessed the 5' RACE reads and reports one entry per CDR3 protein, with no DNA. The ten most abundant clones cover 0.45% to 0.55% of a sample with 130,000 or so distinct CDR3 sequences. The V call is TRBV29-1, the J call TRBJ2-1; lacking DNA, the TRBD2 call made by TCRdb goes unchecked. Sample: naive CXCR3- CD8+ T cells from blood. Indicated subset: CD45RO-CCR7+CD27+CD95- naive CD8+ T cells lacking CXCR3 (TNR3-). The sequence derives from a human donor in good health. Some clones in this sample may be carry-over from other donors' samples. The CDR3 loop reads CSVEALLARNEQFF.